Shown below are 22 T cell receptor beta chains from a single sample sequenced in a study of T cell repertoires in cytomegalovirus infection. TCRdb analysed the reads with MiXCR anew, one entry per CDR3 protein. The sample lists 200,000 to 250,000 distinct CDR3 sequences, approximately 22% occurring once. Sequenced material: CD8+ T cells from PBMCs. The receptors were gathered from a human donor in good health (CMV status not recorded). Some clones in this sample may be carry-over from other donors' samples.

The CDR3 protein is CASRGVNEKLFF. The CDR3 DNA is TGTGCCAGCAGGGGAGTTAATGAAAAACTGTTTTTT. The chain joins TRBV2 to TRBJ1-4; D ambiguous. The V and J ends lost 6 bases and 4 bases respectively, with 6 bases between them. CDR3 length: 12 amino acids. Germline CDR1 and CDR2: SNHLY and FYNNEI.

The sample holds a few counts of this clonotype. The rearrangement uses TRBV2 and TRBJ1-2; tentatively, D is TRBD1 (6 bases). V was trimmed by 8 bases and J by 8 bases, leaving 15 bases between them. This CDR3 is 12 amino acids long. CDR1 and CDR2 (germline): SNHLY, FYNNEI. As DNA, the CDR3 is TGTGCCAGCTCCGGACAGTATTTAGGCTACACCTTC. Translation: CASSGQYLGYTF.

This clonotype showed up just a few times. V and J are TRBV3-1 and TRBJ1-5; TRBD1 matches at 9 bases. V was pared by 1 base and J by 8 bases, with 6 bases of the junction left unmatched. The CDR3 runs to 15 residues. Germline V gives CDR1 LGHDT, CDR2 YNNKEL (reference sequence). The CDR3 nucleotides read TGTGCCAGCAGCCAAGCCGGGACAGGGATGGAGCCCCAGCATTTT. Amino acids: CASSQAGTGMEPQHF.

This chain links TRBV6-2 or TRBV6-3 with TRBJ2-2; no firm D call. The germline V gene encodes CDR1 MNHEY and CDR2 SVGEGT. CDR3 length: 14 amino acids. Deletions cut 3 bases from V and 4 bases from J, with 9 bases between. CDR3 loop: CASSYRVRTGELFF. CDR3 nucleotide sequence: TGTGCCAGCAGTTATAGGGTCCGCACCGGGGAGCTGTTTTTT.

The chain carries TRBV5-1 and TRBJ1-2; D call uncertain. Germline V gene sequence: CDR1 SGHRS, CDR2 YFSETQ. V was clipped by 0 bases and J by 2 bases, with 11 bases between them. The CDR3 extends over 15 amino acids. The CDR3 DNA reads TGCGCCAGCAGCTTGGGAGACGGTGGAAACTATGGCTACACCTTC. It specifies CASSLGDGGNYGYTF.

This chain uses TRBV7-9 with TRBJ1-6; D is possibly TRBD1 (5 bases). CDR1 and CDR2 (germline): SEHNR, FQNEAQ (reference sequence). The CDR3 loop spans 15 amino acids. The V end lost 4 bases, the J end lost 7 bases, and 14 bases lay between the germline ends. This chain's CDR3 is CASSYLGTANSPLHF. The CDR3 DNA follows: TGTGCCAGCAGCTACCTCGGGACCGCGAATTCACCCCTCCACTTT.

The rearrangement joins TRBV28 to TRBJ2-7; a possible D gene is TRBD2 (5 bases). The CDR3 length is 13 residues. Trimming cost V 5 bases and J 7 bases, with 15 bases left between them. CDR1 and CDR2 (germline): MDHEN, SYDVKM. The CDR3: CASSLDPPGEQYF. CDR3 nucleotide sequence: TGTGCCAGCAGTCTTGACCCGCCGGGAGAGCAGTACTTC.

The chain links TRBV7-9 to TRBJ2-3; no definite D call. The CDR3 loop spans 15 amino acids. CDR1 is SEHNR and CDR2 is FQNEAQ in the germline V gene (reference sequence). V was trimmed by 4 bases and J by 0 bases, leaving 11 bases between them. This CDR3 is CASSSPTGSTDTQYF. The CDR3 DNA reads as TGTGCCAGCAGCTCCCCGACGGGTAGCACAGATACGCAGTATTTT.

J is TRBJ2-1 and V is TRBV10-3, with TRBD2 as a possible D gene (6 bases). Germline-derived CDR1 and CDR2 are ENHRY and SYGVKD. The CDR3 has 12 amino acids. Trimming stripped 11 bases from V and 6 bases from J, with 14 bases between. DNA of the CDR3: TGTGCCGCATCGGGGGAAAGCAATGAGCAGTTCTTC. Translation gives CAASGESNEQFF.

This clonotype was observed a few times. The genes are TRBV19 and TRBJ1-5, with TRBD1 matching 9 bases. Looked up from germline, CDR1 is LNHDA and CDR2 is SQIVND (reference sequence). V was pared by 5 bases and J by 3 bases, with 5 bases of the junction left unmatched. The CDR3 consists of 15 residues. This CDR3 reads CASSARDRANQPQHF. CDR3 coding DNA: TGTGCCAGTAGTGCCCGGGACAGGGCCAATCAGCCCCAGCATTTT.

This clonotype was counted at least ten times. The J gene is TRBJ2-3, the V gene TRBV11-2; 12 bases agree with TRBD2. Germline V CDR1 and CDR2: SGHAT, FQNNGV. The CDR3 loop spans 18 amino acids. Trimming at V came to 0 bases and at J to 2 bases, leaving 6 bases not matched to a gene. The CDR3 coding sequence is TGTGCCAGCAGCTTAGATTCGAGACTAGCGGGGGACACAGATACGCAGTATTTT. Amino acids: CASSLDSRLAGDTDTQYF.

This chain uses TRBV6-5 with TRBJ2-5, with D hard to call. Germline loops: CDR1 MNHEY, CDR2 SVGAGI. Trimming took 5 bases from V and 2 from J, leaving 15 bases between them. This CDR3 is 15 amino acids long. CDR3: CASSPTPNTQETQYF. Here the CDR3 DNA reads TGTGCCAGCAGTCCGACTCCTAATACACAAGAGACCCAGTACTTC.

This clonotype has at least ten counts. The gene calls are TRBV4-2 and TRBJ1-5, with D possibly TRBD1 on 6 matching bases. Germline CDR1 and CDR2: LGHNA and YNFKEQ. Trimming left V 1 base short and J 5 bases short, with 12 bases between. The CDR3 has 15 residues. The CDR3 protein is CASSQVQGIDQPQHF. The CDR3 DNA reads as TGTGCCAGCAGCCAAGTACAGGGTATCGATCAGCCCCAGCATTTT.

This clonotype was seen only a few times. This CDR3 is CASSLARNSYEQYF. CDR3 sequence (DNA): TGCGCCAGCAGCTTAGCCAGGAACTCCTACGAGCAGTACTTC. The chain recombines TRBV5-1 with TRBJ2-7; no clear D gene. CDR1 and CDR2 from the germline V gene are SGHRS and YFSETQ. V was shortened by 2 bases and J by 0 bases, with 9 bases between the two germline ends. This CDR3 has 14 residues.

The chain employs TRBV12-3 or TRBV12-4 and TRBJ2-7; no clear D gene. The V end was cut by 1 base, the J end by 4 bases, with 14 bases between. The CDR3 is 15 amino acids. Here the CDR3 reads CASSLGTDPVYEQYF. CDR3 in DNA: TGTGCCAGCAGTTTAGGGACGGACCCTGTTTACGAGCAGTACTTC.

The chain has TRBV19 and TRBJ1-2; D gene ambiguous. The V end was cut by 9 bases, the J end by 5 bases, with 13 bases between. The germline CDR1 and CDR2 sequences are LNHDA and SQIVND (reference sequence). The CDR3 length is 12 residues. In nucleotides, the CDR3 is TGTGCCAGCCTAAACCCTATTTATGGCTACACCTTC. Translated: CASLNPIYGYTF.

The J gene is TRBJ1-1, the V gene TRBV6-8; 10 positions agree with TRBD1. The CDR3 consists of 14 residues. Germline CDR1 and CDR2: MNHGY and SAAAGT. The junction had 3 bases not matched to a gene; V was cut back by 5 bases and J by 3 bases. The CDR3 DNA follows: TGTGCCAGCAGTCCCGGGACAGGGGACACTGAAGCTTTCTTT. It translates to CASSPGTGDTEAFF.

This clonotype appeared a few times. CDR3 in DNA: TGCAGTGCCCCGGACAGGGGTGCCATGAACACTGAAGCTTTCTTT. This codes for CSAPDRGAMNTEAFF. The chain recombines TRBV20-1 with TRBJ1-1; 9 bases line up with TRBD1. The CDR3 is 15 residues long. The J segment lost 0 bases and the V segment lost 6 bases, leaving 8 bases of the junction unmatched. Germline V gene lookup returns CDR1 DFQATT and CDR2 SNEGSKA (reference sequence).

In its sample, this clonotype was seen a few times. The chain combines TRBV28 with TRBJ2-5, with D uncertain. Germline assignment: CDR1 MDHEN and CDR2 SYDVKM. V dropped 1 base and J dropped 2 bases, with 5 bases sitting between them. The CDR3 contains 13 residues. CDR3 coding DNA: TGTGCCAGCAGTTTATCACGGCAAGAGACCCAGTACTTC. It encodes CASSLSRQETQYF. Full variable domain (remainder filled in from reference TRBV28 and TRBJ2-5): DVKVTQSSRYLVKRTGEKVFLECVQDMDHENMFWYRQDPGLGLRLIYFSYDVKMKEKGDIPEGYSVSREKKERFSLILESASTNQTSMYLCASSLSRQETQYFGPGTRLLVL.

The J gene is TRBJ1-4, the V gene TRBV2; a weak D match, TRBD1 (6 bases). This CDR3 comprises 14 residues. Trimming left V 9 bases short and J 0 bases short, with 11 bases between. Germline V gene lookup returns CDR1 SNHLY and CDR2 FYNNEI. As DNA, the CDR3 is TGTGCCAGTGCCAGGACAGCAACTAATGAAAAACTGTTTTTT. Protein: CASARTATNEKLFF.

This sequence joins TRBV27 and TRBJ1-1, with D possibly TRBD1 on 5 matching bases. V lost 5 bases and J 5 bases, leaving 18 bases between the germline ends. The CDR3 length is 15 residues. CDR1 is MNHEY, CDR2 SMNVEV, per germline (reference sequence). The CDR3 loop is CASSPLLRGATEAFF. Written as DNA, the CDR3 is TGTGCCAGCAGTCCCCTATTGAGGGGCGCGACTGAAGCTTTCTTT.

CDR3 amino acids: CSVPRDGDYGYTF. The CDR3 nucleotides read TGCAGCGTCCCCCGGGACGGGGACTATGGCTACACCTTC. This chain links TRBV29-1 with TRBJ1-2, with a possible D match to TRBD1 (5 bases). Germline CDR1 SQVTM, CDR2 ANQGSEA. CDR3 length equals 13 residues. Trimming removed 6 bases at V and 3 bases at J, with 14 bases between.